The 14 T cell receptor beta chains below all came from one sample that was sequenced in a study of Ad26.COV2.S vaccination and SARS-CoV-2 variants. The table came from immunoSEQ multiplex PCR; TCRdb's copy has only in-frame clones and leaves some out. The table shows over 130,000 clones, with 86% occurring only once. This specimen was peripheral blood, taken after recovery from COVID-19. The origin of the receptors is a human donor who had recovered from COVID-19.

J is TRBJ1-1 and V is TRBV7-8, with 7 bases that match TRBD1. CDR1 SGHVS and CDR2 FQNEAQ come from the germline V gene. The CDR3 runs 18 residues. After removal of 6 bases from V and 4 bases from J, the junction contained 20 bases not matched to a gene. DNA for the CDR3: TGTGCCAGCAGTCCCGTTTTTATATCGGAAACAGGGGCCACTGAAGCTTTCTTT. It yields the protein CASSPVFISETGATEAFF.

This sequence joins TRBV3-1 (or the pseudogene TRBV3-2) and TRBJ2-1; the D gene is possibly TRBD1 (6 bases). Trimming removed 4 bases from V and 6 bases from J, with 13 bases in between. The CDR3 consists of 14 residues. Germline-derived CDR1 and CDR2 are LGHDT and YNNKEL (reference sequence). CDR3 bases: TGTGCCAGCAGCCTCAGGGGAGTCGGCAATGAGCAGTTCTTC. Amino acids: CASSLRGVGNEQFF.

V is TRBV29-1 and J is TRBJ2-1; 7 bases fit TRBD1. With 7 bases clipped from V and 0 bases from J, the junction kept 6 bases outside the gene matches. The CDR3 is 14 residues long. Germline-derived CDR1 and CDR2 are SQVTM and ANQGSEA. The CDR3 coding sequence is TGCAGCGGGGCAGGGGGTAGCTCCTACAATGAGCAGTTCTTC. Amino acids: CSGAGGSSYNEQFF.

The chain links TRBV28 to TRBJ1-5; 11 bases fit TRBD1. CDR1 and CDR2 from the germline V gene are MDHEN and SYDVKM. The CDR3 is 15 residues long. The V gene end was trimmed by 6 bases and the J gene end by 7 bases; junction bases not matched to a gene: 8. As DNA, the CDR3 is TGTGCCAGCAGCCCTCCGGGACAGGGGGGCCAGCCCCAGCATTTT. It encodes CASSPPGQGGQPQHF.

This chain joins TRBV29-1 and TRBJ2-1; tentatively, D is TRBD1 or TRBD2 (5 bases each). The ends were cut back, 6 bases at V and 2 bases at J, with 5 bases in the middle. The CDR3 extends over 11 amino acids. Germline V lookup: CDR1 SQVTM, CDR2 ANQGSEA. The CDR3 DNA follows: TGCAGCGTGGGGGCCTACAATGAGCAGTTCTTC. It codes for CSVGAYNEQFF.

J is TRBJ2-7 and V is TRBV10-1, with TRBD1 as a possible D gene (6 bases). V was trimmed by 7 bases and J by 4 bases, leaving 14 bases between them. Germline V lookup: CDR1 WNHNN, CDR2 SYGVQD (reference sequence). This CDR3 contains 13 residues. CDR3 bases: TGCGCCAGCAACAGGGATTTTGGGTACGAGCAGTACTTC. This encodes CASNRDFGYEQYF.

DNA of the CDR3: TGTGCCATCAGTGTACAGACCAATCAGCCCCAGCATTTT. Translation: CAISVQTNQPQHF. This sequence joins TRBV10-3 and TRBJ1-5; D gene unclear. The CDR3 spans 13 residues. Trimming shortened V by 4 bases and J by 3 bases, and 7 bases separated the two germline ends. The germline V gene has CDR1 ENHRY and CDR2 SYGVKD.

The chain has TRBV4-1 and TRBJ2-1; TRBD2 is a possible D gene (6 bases). The V and J ends lost 3 bases and 9 bases respectively, with 18 bases between them. The germline gives CDR1 MGHRA, CDR2 YSYEKL. There are 15 residues in the CDR3. CDR3 in DNA: TGCGCCAGCAGCCATCATTGGAGGGGTCAGGGTGAGCAGTTCTTC. This translates into CASSHHWRGQGEQFF.

This clone showed up just a few times. The V and J genes are TRBV7-2 and TRBJ2-5; a possible D gene is TRBD2 (5 bases). The V and J ends lost 4 bases and 7 bases respectively, with 25 bases between them. Looked up from germline, CDR1 is SGHTA and CDR2 is FQGNSA. The CDR3 sequence is 17 residues long. DNA of the CDR3: TGTGCCAGCAGCTCGTCGGGTAGCGCCTTGGGCTATGGGACCCAGTACTTC. It specifies CASSSSGSALGYGTQYF.

The rearrangement links TRBV6-1 to TRBJ1-1, with D unclear. This CDR3 contains 16 residues. CDR1 and CDR2 (germline): MNHNS, SASEGT. Trimming removed 3 bases at V and 1 base at J, with 15 bases between. The CDR3 nucleotides read TGTGCCAGCAGTGATCGGAGGCGGGGATCGAACACTGAAGCTTTCTTT. This translates into CASSDRRRGSNTEAFF.

This rearrangement joins TRBV18 to TRBJ2-1, with TRBD2 identical over 8 bases. CDR1 and CDR2 from the germline V gene are KGHSH and LQKENI. The CDR3 is 15 amino acids. Trimming cost V 6 bases and J 7 bases; bases outside gene matches: 11. In DNA, the CDR3 is TGTGCCAGCTCTCCTCTGGATACGGGGGGGAATGAGCAGTTCTTC. Translation: CASSPLDTGGNEQFF.

CDR3 nucleotide sequence: TGTGCCAGCAGTTATAGGGGCAATGAGCAGTTCTTC. This codes for CASSYRGNEQFF. V usage is TRBV27 and J usage is TRBJ2-1; D may be TRBD1 (5 bases). V shed 4 bases and J shed 6 bases, with 7 bases lying between them. This CDR3 comprises 12 residues. Germline CDR1 reads MNHEY; CDR2 reads SMNVEV (reference sequence).

CDR3 amino acids: CASSLPLAEAFF. In nucleotides, the CDR3 is TGTGCCAGCAGCTTACCCTTGGCTGAAGCTTTCTTT. V gene TRBV7-2 combines with J gene TRBJ1-1; no reliable D call. V lost 2 bases and J 6 bases, leaving 7 bases between the germline ends. Germline lookup yields CDR1 SGHTA and CDR2 FQGNSA. CDR3 length equals 12 residues.

The V gene is TRBV30, the J gene TRBJ2-3; 7 nucleotides align to TRBD1. V shed 5 bases, J shed 0 bases, and the junction held 8 bases outside the gene matches. The CDR3 is made up of 15 amino acids. Germline-derived CDR1 and CDR2 are GTSNPN and SVGIG (reference sequence). CDR3 protein: CAWGSQGVSTDTQYF. In DNA form, the CDR3 reads TGTGCCTGGGGGAGCCAGGGGGTTAGCACAGATACGCAGTATTTT.